The entry below describes one TCR beta chain. Its antigen is not known. Naive, central memory, regulatory and stem cell-like memory cells within the CD4+ compartment were sorted using CD45RO/CCR7/CD25/CD127/CD95/CD27. The authors reverse transcribed all of the isolated RNA, so sequencing captured expressed TCRB transcripts. Only in-frame clones appear in the TCRdb table, and some are missing; sequencing was by immunoSEQ multiplex PCR. Among 350,000 to 450,000 clones listed, about 16% were seen once. This record comes from a study of beta chain features in type 1 diabetes. This CDR3 is 15 amino acids long. Germline V gene sequence: CDR1 SQVTM, CDR2 ANQGSEA. V was pared by 6 bases and J by 1 base, with 5 bases of the junction left unmatched. Study outcomes and limitations: A moderate, significant TCRB CDR3 shortening appeared in type 1 diabetes across four CD4+ subsets.

The sequence came from a woman under 30 in good health. Sequencing was performed on naive CD4+ T cells from blood. The V gene is TRBV29-1, the J gene TRBJ2-1; TRBD2 matches at 11 bases. CDR3: CSVQLAGGSYNEQFF. CDR3 nucleotide sequence: TGCAGCGTCCAATTAGCGGGAGGGTCCTACAATGAGCAGTTCTTC.